What follows describes a single T cell receptor (beta chain). The sample is drawn from a study of blood T cell repertoires in COVID-19. TCRdb keeps only in-frame clones here, not all; method: immunoSEQ multiplex PCR. In the table there are about 270,000 clones, 70% to 90% of which are singletons. The Seattle patients, enrolled during active infection, were followed longitudinally. This TCR was sampled from a woman in her 30s with COVID-19, enrolled during active disease. The sample taken for sequencing was peripheral blood.

DNA for the CDR3: TGTGCCAGCAGACAGGGGACTCTTCTGACCGGGGAGCTGTTTTTT. Amino acid sequence: CASRQGTLLTGELFF. The chain couples TRBV7-8 to TRBJ2-2; a possible D gene is TRBD1 (7 bases). V was clipped by 6 bases and J by 5 bases, with 16 bases between them. The CDR3 is made up of 15 amino acids. CDR1 is SGHVS and CDR2 is FQNEAQ in the germline V gene.